The clone carrying this T cell receptor (beta chain) was detected a few times. One end of the junction does not line up with germline, which may come from a read error. Per germline, CDR1 SEHNR and CDR2 FQNEAQ (reference sequence). The CDR3 extends over 15 amino acids. The PCR had 60 Vbeta and 13 Jbeta primers. Sequencing used immunoSEQ multiplex PCR; TCRdb keeps in-frame clones, though not all of them. The sample consists of some 160,000 clones, roughly four fifths of them appearing once. This sample is part of a study of cytomegalovirus exposure and HLA in healthy donors. The sequence derives from a male donor in good health and CMV-seronegative. V is TRBV7-9 and J is TRBJ2-7; 8 positions agree with TRBD2. Sequences were obtained from PBMCs. As DNA, the CDR3 is TGTTCCAGCAGCTTGGAGCGGGAGCGTCCCTACGAGCAGTACTTC. Its translation is CSSSLERERPYEQYF.